Sequencing of this T cell receptor (beta chain) was carried out in a study of regulatory T cells in long-lasting Graves disease. CDR1 and CDR2 (germline): LNHDA, SQIVND (reference sequence). Deletions cut 1 base from V and 0 bases from J, with 13 bases between. The CDR3 loop spans 18 amino acids. The table lists this clonotype with a few counts. Time point of the sample: newly diagnosed GD, antithyroid drugs for less than 3 months. The authors made the TCR library using RNA they extracted from PBMCs. The TCR beta library used iRepertoire HTBI primers with Arm-PCR amplification of CDR3. Using its own MiXCR run on the multiplex PCR reads, TCRdb lists one record per CDR3 protein. The sample includes over 200,000 distinct CDR3 sequences, roughly 18% of them seen just once.

The sample consisted of peripheral blood mononuclear cells (PBMCs), taken at new diagnosis, from a patient treated with antithyroid drugs. This sequence joins TRBV19 and TRBJ1-6; D is unresolved. The receptor's source is a female donor with Graves disease. The CDR3 DNA is TGTGCCAGTAGTATAGTTCTCTGGGATCCCTCCTATAATTCACCCCTCCACTTT. It codes for CASSIVLWDPSYNSPLHF.